Following are 14 T cell receptor beta chains from one sample sequenced in a study of T cell clonality in common variable immunodeficiency. Antigens for these TCRs are unknown. Study results and limitations: Common variable immunodeficiency TCR beta sequences reportedly had fewer deletions and N-nucleotide insertions.

TCRdb keeps only in-frame clones here, not all; method: immunoSEQ multiplex PCR. Singletons are absent from the sample, which has over 30,000 clones. Source material: peripheral blood mononuclear cells. The source is a human donor with common variable immunodeficiency.

The sample holds many counts of this clone. From the germline J gene comes the end of the CDR3, since the read stops 3 residues before it. The chain recombines TRBV7-9 with TRBJ1-2, with 7 nucleotides matching TRBD1. V trimming: 8 bases; J trimming: 5 bases; junction bases outside the gene matches: 5. Germline CDR1 reads SEHNR; CDR2 reads FQNEAQ (reference sequence). The CDR3 extends over 12 amino acids. The CDR3 region is CASSGQVYGYTF. CDR3 DNA, as far as it was read: TGTGCCAGCTCTGGACAGGTTTATGGC.

Turning to this clone: With the read ending 3 residues before the CDR3 end, the germline J gene is used to fill in that end. V and J are TRBV6-1 and TRBJ2-5; D is undetermined. Between the trimmed V and J ends, which lost 3 bases and 5 bases, there was a span of 13 bases. The length of the CDR3 is 14 residues. Germline CDR1 reads MNHNS; CDR2 reads SASEGT. The CDR3 bases that were read are TGTGCCAGCAGTGATTACAGATATCTGGAGACC. Its protein is CASSDYRYLET. The whole CDR3 is CASSDYRYLETQYF.

Points on this clone: Coverage ceases 3 residues before the CDR3 finishes, and the germline J gene fills in the end. This chain connects TRBV7-9 to TRBJ1-1; tentatively, D is TRBD1 (5 bases). The V and J ends lost 5 bases and 0 bases respectively, with 7 bases between them. Germline V gene lookup returns CDR1 SEHNR and CDR2 FQNEAQ (reference sequence). The CDR3 loop spans 13 amino acids. Partial CDR3 DNA: TGTGCCAGCAGCCAGGGAATGAACACTGAA. Translated, it gives CASSQGMNTE. The complete CDR3 reads CASSQGMNTEAFF.

As concerns this clone: The CDR3 end is not reached by the read, which stops 3 residues before it; the germline J gene fills it in. The chain is built from TRBV2 and TRBJ1-3, with 7 bases matching TRBD1. Germline V lookup: CDR1 SNHLY, CDR2 FYNNEI. CDR3 size: 15 residues. The V and J ends lost 5 bases and 0 bases, in that order; junction bases with no gene match: 4. The CDR3: CASSTGDLSGNTIYF. Incomplete CDR3 DNA: TGTGCCAGCAGTACAGGGGACCTCTCTGGAAACACC.

This clone was detected many times. Read data end 3 residues before the CDR3 end; the end is taken from the germline J gene. The chain combines TRBV19 with TRBJ2-6; 10 bases match TRBD1. CDR1 is LNHDA and CDR2 is SQIVND in the germline V gene (reference sequence). J lost 2 bases, V lost 4 bases, and 5 bases had no gene match. The CDR3 is 17 residues long. CDR3 bases read: TGTGCCAGTAGTAGGACAGGGGGAATGACTGGGGCCAACGTC. Its translation: CASSRTGGMTGANV. The whole CDR3 sequence reads CASSRTGGMTGANVLTF. Looking up the rest from reference TRBV19 and TRBJ2-6 gives the full variable domain: DGGITQSPKYLFRKEGQNVTLSCEQNLNHDAMYWYRQDPGQGLRLIYYSQIVNDFQKGDIAEGYSVSREKKESFPLTVTSAQKNPTAFYLCASSRTGGMTGANVLTFGAGSRLTVL.

This clone was seen many times. The germline gene is not matched at one end of the junction; a read error may be the cause. Coverage ceases 3 residues before the CDR3 finishes, and the germline J gene fills in the end. The V and J genes are TRBV4-2 and TRBJ1-2; no definite D call. The CDR3 covers 16 residues. Per the germline V gene, CDR1 is LGHNA and CDR2 is YNFKEQ. The sequenced CDR3 bases are TGCGCCAGCAGCCAAGATTTAGGCAGGCCCAACTATGGC. Its protein is CASSQDLGRPNYG. The full CDR3 sequence reads CASSQDLGRPNYGYTF.

The table lists this clone with many counts. The read terminates 3 residues before the CDR3 end, so the remaining end is supplied by the germline J gene. The chain employs TRBV6-2 or TRBV6-3 and TRBJ1-5; 9 positions match TRBD1. The CDR3 extends over 15 amino acids. Germline CDR1 is MNHEY and CDR2 is SVGEGT. With 5 bases clipped from V and 3 bases from J, the junction kept 5 bases outside the gene matches. The part of the CDR3 DNA that was read is TGTGCCAGCAGTGTGACAGGGGGGATCAATCAGCCC. It yields the protein CASSVTGGINQP. The CDR3 as a whole reads CASSVTGGINQPQHF.

This clone was observed a handful of times. The read falls 3 residues short of the CDR3 end, and the missing part is taken from the germline J gene. This rearrangement joins TRBV5-1 to TRBJ2-7; 9 nucleotides agree with TRBD1. The CDR3 consists of 15 residues. J was trimmed by 4 bases and V by 5 bases; bases with no gene match: 10. Germline CDR1 is SGHRS and CDR2 is YFSETQ. The CDR3 reads CASSYGTGQIYEQYF. The covered CDR3 bases are TGCGCCAGCAGTTACGGGACAGGGCAGATTTACGAG.

The table lists this clone with a few counts. With the read ending 3 residues before the CDR3 end, the germline J gene is used to fill in that end. This rearrangement joins TRBV7-7 to TRBJ2-5; 12 bases align to TRBD2. Germline CDR1 reads SSHAT; CDR2 reads FNYEAQ (reference sequence). The CDR3 is 15 residues long. J gave up 5 bases and V 1 base, and 2 bases lay outside the gene matches. This CDR3 is CASSLGGTSGETQYF. Incomplete CDR3 DNA: TGTGCCAGCAGCTTAGGGGGGACTAGCGGGGAGACC.

This clone was detected a few times. The read terminates 3 residues ahead of where the CDR3 ends, so the germline J gene completes it. The chain carries TRBV19 and TRBJ2-3, with D tentatively TRBD2 (5 bases). This CDR3 region has 15 residues. Germline V lookup: CDR1 LNHDA, CDR2 SQIVND (reference sequence). V was trimmed by 5 bases and J by 0 bases, leaving 12 bases between them. Incomplete CDR3 DNA: TGTGCCAGTAGTTACCTAGCCTCCAGCACAGATACG. Residues: CASSYLASSTDT. Given in full, the CDR3 is CASSYLASSTDTQYF. The full variable domain, its missing parts supplied by reference TRBV19 and TRBJ2-3, is DGGITQSPKYLFRKEGQNVTLSCEQNLNHDAMYWYRQDPGQGLRLIYYSQIVNDFQKGDIAEGYSVSREKKESFPLTVTSAQKNPTAFYLCASSYLASSTDTQYFGPGTRLTVL.

As concerns this clone: The sequence runs out 3 residues before the end of the CDR3; the remainder is reconstructed from the germline J gene. V and J are TRBV7-9 and TRBJ2-7, with 10 bases aligning to TRBD2. V gave up 1 base and J gave up 4 bases; unmatched junction bases: 4. The germline V gene encodes CDR1 SEHNR and CDR2 FQNEAQ (reference sequence). This CDR3 spans 15 amino acids. CDR3 bases read: TGTGCCAGCAGCTTAGAACTAGCGGGGTATTACGAG. It codes for CASSLELAGYYE. The full CDR3 protein is CASSLELAGYYEQYF.

Turning to this clone: Read coverage stops 3 residues before the CDR3 terminus; the germline J gene supplies the remainder. The chain is built from TRBV19 and TRBJ2-5; 8 nucleotides align to TRBD1. The CDR3 runs to 13 residues. Germline V CDR1 and CDR2: LNHDA, SQIVND (reference sequence). Trimming at V came to 5 bases and at J to 2 bases, leaving 1 base not matched to a gene. The CDR3 protein is CASSYRGQETQYF. Incomplete CDR3 DNA: TGTGCCAGTAGTTACAGGGGGCAAGAGACC.

There are a few counts of this clone. The read finishes 3 residues shy of the CDR3 end, and the germline J gene is used to complete it. This chain links TRBV19 with TRBJ1-1; D is undetermined. The ends were cut back, 5 bases at V and 5 bases at J, with 18 bases in the middle. Germline CDR1 LNHDA, CDR2 SQIVND (reference sequence). The CDR3 has 15 amino acids. The DNA read from the CDR3 is TGTGCCAGTAGTCCCCCGCCCGGGGAGAGAACTGAA. This sequence encodes CASSPPPGERTE. In full, the CDR3 is CASSPPPGERTEAFF.

This clone was counted between two and nine times. Coverage ceases 3 residues before the CDR3 finishes, and the germline J gene fills in the end. The V and J genes are TRBV7-2 and TRBJ2-6; D is uncertain. In germline, CDR1 is SGHTA, CDR2 FQGNSA. V lost 0 bases to trimming and J lost 0 bases, with 3 bases between them. The CDR3 spans 15 residues. The part of the CDR3 DNA that was read is TGTGCCAGCAGCTTAGCCGTCTCTGGGGCCAACGTC. Amino acid sequence: CASSLAVSGANV. The complete CDR3 protein is CASSLAVSGANVLTF.